The subject of this entry is one TCR beta chain. This entry comes from a study of blood T cell repertoires in COVID-19. Study-level information: Acute and convalescent COVID-19 samples came from the United States, Italy and Spain.

Generated by immunoSEQ multiplex PCR, the TCRdb table keeps only in-frame clones and is missing some. The sample has more than 150,000 clones, approximately 88% seen once; the top ten hold 13%. Deletions cut 0 bases from V and 5 bases from J, with 11 bases between. Germline lookup yields CDR1 SGHDN and CDR2 FVKESK. The CDR3 has 15 residues. This TCR was recovered from a woman aged 55-70 years who had recovered from COVID-19. The chain combines TRBV14 with TRBJ2-1; D perhaps matches TRBD1 (5 bases). The sample comprised PBMCs or T cells enriched from blood (not recorded which). The CDR3 spells CASSQDWGRDNEQFF. The CDR3, as DNA: TGTGCCAGCAGCCAAGATTGGGGCAGGGACAATGAGCAGTTCTTC.